The present TCR beta chain was sequenced within a study of blood T cell repertoires in COVID-19. V was clipped by 3 bases and J by 10 bases, with 10 bases between them. The CDR3 extends over 13 amino acids. Germline assignment: CDR1 SEHNR and CDR2 FQNEAQ (reference sequence). Repertoires were generated with immunoSEQ multiplex PCR, while TCRdb's copy carries only in-frame clones and drops some. The sample records about 52,000 clones, 87% being singletons. This receptor was identified in a human donor with active COVID-19. The donor label of this sample is uncertain. The chain uses TRBV7-9 and TRBJ1-6; tentatively, D is TRBD1 (6 bases). Sequencing was carried out using peripheral blood. Written as DNA, the CDR3 is TGTGCCAGCAGCTTCGGGGGGCACTCACCCCTCCACTTT. Protein sequence: CASSFGGHSPLHF.